What follows are 14 T cell receptor beta chains derived from one specimen sequenced in a study of control samples from healthy donors and cancer patients. This table comes from immunoSEQ multiplex PCR, and its TCRdb copy is limited to in-frame clones, with some not included. The sample consists of about 26,000 clones, approximately 85% of them appearing once. The sample comprised PBMCs. The receptors here all came from a woman aged 55-69 years with head and neck cancer.

The V and J genes are TRBV4-1 and TRBJ1-2; no clear D gene. V was clipped by 1 base and J by 1 base, with 19 bases between them. Germline V CDR1 and CDR2: MGHRA, YSYEKL. This CDR3 is 18 amino acids long. DNA for the CDR3: TGCGCCAGCAGCCAAGGCTTGATAGGCGGACCGCTTAACTATGGCTACACCTTC. Protein sequence: CASSQGLIGGPLNYGYTF.

The chain carries TRBV19 and TRBJ2-7; the match to TRBD2 covers 12 bases. Trimming cost V 7 bases and J 6 bases; bases outside gene matches: 7. The CDR3 sequence is 14 residues long. Per germline, CDR1 LNHDA and CDR2 SQIVND (reference sequence). As DNA, the CDR3 is TGTGCCAGTAACCGACTAGCGGGAGTCGGCGAGCAGTACTTC. Protein sequence: CASNRLAGVGEQYF.

The rearrangement uses TRBV4-1 and TRBJ2-1, with TRBD2 identical over 8 bases. The germline V gene encodes CDR1 MGHRA and CDR2 YSYEKL. V shed 0 bases and J 4 bases; nucleotides not matched to a gene: 8. This CDR3 is 17 amino acids long. CDR3 coding DNA: TGCGCCAGCAGCCAAGAAGAGGCTAGCGGGCTATACAATGAGCAGTTCTTC. This translates into CASSQEEASGLYNEQFF.

The rearrangement joins TRBV5-8 to TRBJ2-7, with D perhaps matching TRBD2 (5 bases). Germline lookup yields CDR1 SGHTS and CDR2 YDEGEE. With 0 bases removed from V and 4 bases from J, the gap between germline ends came to 14 bases. This CDR3 is built from 15 residues. CDR3 residues: CASSLEGERLYEQYF. For the CDR3, the DNA is TGTGCCAGCAGCTTGGAGGGAGAAAGGCTATACGAGCAGTACTTC.

The gene calls are TRBV29-1 and TRBJ2-1; D remains ambiguous. Germline lookup yields CDR1 SQVTM and CDR2 ANQGSEA. With 4 bases removed from V and 4 bases from J, the gap between germline ends came to 5 bases. There are 11 residues in the CDR3. CDR3 DNA: TGCAGCGTTGCGGTATACAATGAGCAGTTCTTC. This codes for CSVAVYNEQFF.

This clone was counted between two and nine times. Distinct nucleotide sequences in the sample also encode this CDR3. This chain joins TRBV6-5 and TRBJ1-1; D is possibly TRBD1 (6 bases). The CDR3 has 14 residues. Trimming shortened V by 1 base and J by 1 base, and 7 bases separated the two germline ends. The germline CDR1 and CDR2 sequences are MNHEY and SVGAGI. CDR3 nucleotide sequence: TGTGCCAGCAGTTACTTACAGGGGAACACTGAAGCTTTCTTT. Its translation is CASSYLQGNTEAFF.

In this sample, this clone turned up a few times. The rearrangement joins TRBV18 to TRBJ2-1; TRBD2 matches at 8 bases. The J segment lost 7 bases and the V segment lost 0 bases, leaving 11 bases of the junction unmatched. The CDR3 totals 17 residues. Per the germline V gene, CDR1 is KGHSH and CDR2 is LQKENI. The CDR3 DNA reads TGTGCCAGCTCACCACCGGCCAGCGGGAGCTTGGGAAATGAGCAGTTCTTC. It encodes CASSPPASGSLGNEQFF. The whole variable domain, filled in from reference TRBV18 and TRBJ2-1, reads NAGVMQNPRHLVRRRGQEARLRCSPMKGHSHVYWYRQLPEEGLKFMVYLQKENIIDESGMPKERFSAEFPKEGPSILRIQQVVRGDSAAYFCASSPPASGSLGNEQFFGPGTRLTVL.

The chain employs TRBV7-9 and TRBJ2-2; D gene ambiguous. In germline, CDR1 is SEHNR, CDR2 FQNEAQ (reference sequence). The V end was cut by 5 bases, the J end by 7 bases, with 11 bases between. The CDR3 loop spans 13 amino acids. The CDR3 loop is CASSPLKGGELFF. CDR3 DNA sequence: TGTGCCAGCAGCCCTTTGAAGGGCGGGGAGCTGTTTTTT.

The CDR3 bases are TGTGCCTTTACCTCTGGGGCTAGCGGGAGTGGAGATACGCAGTATTTT. Residues: CAFTSGASGSGDTQYF. The chain has TRBV30 and TRBJ2-3, with TRBD2 matching over 10 bases. The CDR3 is 16 amino acids. V trimming: 7 bases; J trimming: 5 bases; junction bases outside the gene matches: 15. In germline, CDR1 is GTSNPN, CDR2 SVGIG (reference sequence).

CDR3 amino acids: CASSLEYGVQFF. CDR3 bases: TGTGCCAGCAGTTTAGAATACGGGGTGCAGTTCTTC. The chain employs TRBV12-3 or TRBV12-4 and TRBJ2-1; perhaps TRBD2 as D (5 bases). The CDR3 runs 12 residues. Trimming pared 1 base from V and 12 bases from J, leaving 10 bases between.

This clone occurred once. This rearrangement joins TRBV4-2 to TRBJ2-1; D gene uncertain. V lost 4 bases, J lost 6 bases, and 10 bases lay in between. The CDR3 totals 13 residues. CDR1 and CDR2 (germline): LGHNA, YNFKEQ. The CDR3 sequence: CASSPHILNEQFF. The CDR3 nucleotides read TGTGCCAGCAGCCCTCATATTCTCAATGAGCAGTTCTTC.

This clone occurred once. The rearrangement uses TRBV19 and TRBJ2-7; the match to TRBD1 covers 7 bases. This CDR3 spans 15 amino acids. Germline V gene lookup returns CDR1 LNHDA and CDR2 SQIVND (reference sequence). V lost 5 bases to trimming and J lost 2 bases; unmatched junction nucleotides: 9. CDR3: CASSLGQPRPYEQYF. The CDR3 bases are TGTGCCAGTAGTTTGGGACAGCCGCGGCCCTACGAGCAGTACTTC.

A single count supports this clone. The V call is TRBV5-4, the J call TRBJ1-2; D is possibly TRBD1 (5 bases). This CDR3 is built from 16 residues. Germline lookup yields CDR1 SGHNT and CDR2 YYREEE (reference sequence). V was shortened by 4 bases and J by 5 bases, with 21 bases between the two germline ends. As DNA, the CDR3 is TGTGCCAGCAGCAACTACAGGAACGAAGGGAGTTATGGCTACACCTTC. Its translation: CASSNYRNEGSYGYTF.

The V and J genes are TRBV5-1 and TRBJ2-3; 7 bases align to TRBD2. CDR3 size: 15 residues. Per the germline V gene, CDR1 is SGHRS and CDR2 is YFSETQ. V trimming: 4 bases; J trimming: 5 bases; junction bases outside the gene matches: 10. CDR3 sequence reads: CASSPLWGGQDTQYF. In DNA, the CDR3 is TGCGCCAGCAGCCCGCTGTGGGGGGGTCAAGATACGCAGTATTTT.